Sequencing of this T cell receptor beta chain was carried out in a study of T cells in localized non-small cell lung cancer. Germline V gene lookup returns CDR1 SGHTA and CDR2 FQGTGA. The CDR3 runs 16 residues. The J segment lost 3 bases and the V segment lost 4 bases, leaving 6 bases of the junction unmatched. Whole-study results and caveats: Peak T cell clonality was found in uninvolved adjacent lung, exceeding tumor. For the top 100 tumor clones, a median about 56 also appeared in adjacent lung.

Regarding this clone: Its antigen is unknown.

TCRdb's table, derived via immunoSEQ multiplex PCR, lists solely in-frame clones and lacks some. This sample has roughly 61,000 clones, with roughly 80% found just once. The J gene is TRBJ2-1, the V gene TRBV7-3; TRBD2 matches 10 bases. The clonotype comes from a man between 40 and 69 years old with stage II lung adenocarcinoma. This material consisted of PBMCs, taken before any cancer treatment. CDR3 protein: CASSSKREGLYNEQFF. The CDR3 DNA sequence: TGTGCCAGCAGCTCTAAGCGGGAGGGCCTCTACAATGAGCAGTTCTTC.